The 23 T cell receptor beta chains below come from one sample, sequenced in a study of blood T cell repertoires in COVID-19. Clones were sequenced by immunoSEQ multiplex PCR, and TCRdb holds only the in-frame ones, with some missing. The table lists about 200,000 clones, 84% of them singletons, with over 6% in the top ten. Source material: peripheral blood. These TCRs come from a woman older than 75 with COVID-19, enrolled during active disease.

CDR3 DNA: TGTGCCACCAGCAGAGGGGGCGCGGATGGAAACACCATATATTTT. The encoded protein is CATSRGGADGNTIYF. The rearrangement joins TRBV15 to TRBJ1-3, with D possibly being TRBD1 (5 bases). Trimming took off 1 base at V and 3 bases at J, with 10 bases between the two ends. CDR1 LNHNV and CDR2 YYDKDF come from the germline V gene (reference sequence). The CDR3 has 15 residues.

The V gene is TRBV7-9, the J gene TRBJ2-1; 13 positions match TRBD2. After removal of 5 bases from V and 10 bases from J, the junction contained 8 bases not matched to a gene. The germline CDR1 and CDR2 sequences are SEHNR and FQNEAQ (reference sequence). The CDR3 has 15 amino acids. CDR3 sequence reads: CASSPRTSGSSEQFF. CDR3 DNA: TGTGCCAGCAGCCCGCGGACTAGCGGGAGTAGCGAGCAGTTCTTC. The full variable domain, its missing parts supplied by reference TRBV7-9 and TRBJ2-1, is DTGVSQNPRHKITKRGQNVTFRCDPISEHNRLYWYRQTLGQGPEFLTYFQNEAQLEKSRLLSDRFSAERPKGSFSTLEIQRTEQGDSAMYLCASSPRTSGSSEQFFGPGTRLTVL.

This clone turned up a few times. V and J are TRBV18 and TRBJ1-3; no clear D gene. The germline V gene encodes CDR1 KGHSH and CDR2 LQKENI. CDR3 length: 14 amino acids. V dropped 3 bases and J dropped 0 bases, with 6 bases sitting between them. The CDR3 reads CASSPSNSGNTIYF. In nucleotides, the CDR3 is TGTGCCAGCTCACCGTCCAACTCTGGAAACACCATATATTTT.

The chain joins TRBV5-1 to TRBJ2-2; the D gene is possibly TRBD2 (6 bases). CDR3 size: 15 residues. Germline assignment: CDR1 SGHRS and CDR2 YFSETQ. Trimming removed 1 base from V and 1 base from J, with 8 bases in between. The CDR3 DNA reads TGCGCCAGCAGCTTGTACGGGGGGAACACCGGGGAGCTGTTTTTT. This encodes CASSLYGGNTGELFF.

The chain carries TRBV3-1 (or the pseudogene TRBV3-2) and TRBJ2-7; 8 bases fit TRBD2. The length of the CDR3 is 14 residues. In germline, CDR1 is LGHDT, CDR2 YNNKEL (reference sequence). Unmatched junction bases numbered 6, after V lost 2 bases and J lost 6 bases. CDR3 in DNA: TGTGCCAGCAGCCAAATGGCGGGAGGCGGCGAGCAGTACTTC. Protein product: CASSQMAGGGEQYF.

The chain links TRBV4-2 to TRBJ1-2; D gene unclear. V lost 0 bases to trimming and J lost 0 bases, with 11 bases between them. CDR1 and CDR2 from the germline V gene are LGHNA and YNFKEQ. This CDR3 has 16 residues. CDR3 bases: TGTGCCAGCAGCCAAGATTTGGGAGGAGCTAACTATGGCTACACCTTC. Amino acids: CASSQDLGGANYGYTF.

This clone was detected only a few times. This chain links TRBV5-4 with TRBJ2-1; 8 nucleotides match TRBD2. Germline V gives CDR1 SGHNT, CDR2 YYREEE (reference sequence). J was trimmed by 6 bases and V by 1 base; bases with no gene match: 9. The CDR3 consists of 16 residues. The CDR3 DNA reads TGTGCCAGCAGCTTGAACTCACCGGGACTAGTCAATGAGCAGTTCTTC. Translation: CASSLNSPGLVNEQFF.

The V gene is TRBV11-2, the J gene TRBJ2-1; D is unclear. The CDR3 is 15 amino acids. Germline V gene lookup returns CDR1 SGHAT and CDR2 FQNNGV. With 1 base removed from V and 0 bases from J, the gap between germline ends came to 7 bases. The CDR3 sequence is CASSLAPSSYNEQFF. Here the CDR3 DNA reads TGTGCCAGCAGCTTAGCCCCGAGCTCCTACAATGAGCAGTTCTTC.

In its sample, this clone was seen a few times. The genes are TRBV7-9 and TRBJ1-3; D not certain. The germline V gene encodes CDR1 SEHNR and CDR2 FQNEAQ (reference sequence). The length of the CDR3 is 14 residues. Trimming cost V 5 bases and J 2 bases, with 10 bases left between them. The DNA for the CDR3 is TGTGCCAGCAGCCCTACTCGGGCTGGAAACACCATATATTTT. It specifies CASSPTRAGNTIYF.

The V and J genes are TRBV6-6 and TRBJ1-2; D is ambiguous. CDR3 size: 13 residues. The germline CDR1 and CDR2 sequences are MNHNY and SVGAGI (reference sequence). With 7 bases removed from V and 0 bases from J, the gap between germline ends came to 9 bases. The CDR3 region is CASTDRANYGYTF. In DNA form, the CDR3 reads TGTGCCAGCACCGACCGGGCTAACTATGGCTACACCTTC.

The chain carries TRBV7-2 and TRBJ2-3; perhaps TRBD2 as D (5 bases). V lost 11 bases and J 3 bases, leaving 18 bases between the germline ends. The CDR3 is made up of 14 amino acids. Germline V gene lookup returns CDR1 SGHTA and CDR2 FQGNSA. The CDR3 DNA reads TGTGCCTTCAGCACTAGGGTTGGGACAGATACGCAGTATTTT. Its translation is CAFSTRVGTDTQYF.

The CDR3 nucleotides read TGCGCCAGCAGCGCGGGCCAAGGAGCGGGGGGACCCGAGACCCAGTACTTC. Protein: CASSAGQGAGGPETQYF. The genes are TRBV10-1 and TRBJ2-5; 9 bases line up with TRBD2. CDR3 length: 17 residues. Germline values: CDR1 WNHNN, CDR2 SYGVQD (reference sequence). Trimming cost V 6 bases and J 5 bases; bases outside gene matches: 16.

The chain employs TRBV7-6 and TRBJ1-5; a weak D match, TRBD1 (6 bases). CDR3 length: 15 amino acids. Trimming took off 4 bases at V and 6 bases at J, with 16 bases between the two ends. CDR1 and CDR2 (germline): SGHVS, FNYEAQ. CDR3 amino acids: CASSSQQGRSQPQHF. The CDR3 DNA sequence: TGTGCCAGCAGCTCGCAACAGGGCCGGAGTCAGCCCCAGCATTTT.

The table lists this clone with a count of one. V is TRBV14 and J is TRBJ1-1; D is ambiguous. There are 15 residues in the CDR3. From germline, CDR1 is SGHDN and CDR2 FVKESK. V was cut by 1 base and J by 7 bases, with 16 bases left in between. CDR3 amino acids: CASSQAGVGGVEAFF. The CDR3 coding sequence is TGTGCCAGCAGCCAAGCTGGGGTGGGAGGTGTTGAAGCTTTCTTT.

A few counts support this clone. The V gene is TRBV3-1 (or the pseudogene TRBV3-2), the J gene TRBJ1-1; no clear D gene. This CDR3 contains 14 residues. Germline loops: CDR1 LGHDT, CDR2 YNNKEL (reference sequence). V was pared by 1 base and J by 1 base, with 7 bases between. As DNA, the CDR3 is TGTGCCAGCAGCCAAGTGGCAGGGAACACTGAAGCTTTCTTT. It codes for CASSQVAGNTEAFF.

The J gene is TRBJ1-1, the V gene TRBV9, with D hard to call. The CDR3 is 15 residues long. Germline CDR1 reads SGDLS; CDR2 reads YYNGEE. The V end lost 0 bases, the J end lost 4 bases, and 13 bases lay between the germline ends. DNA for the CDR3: TGTGCCAGCAGCGTAGATCCGGTAATTGGCACTGAAGCTTTCTTT. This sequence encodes CASSVDPVIGTEAFF.

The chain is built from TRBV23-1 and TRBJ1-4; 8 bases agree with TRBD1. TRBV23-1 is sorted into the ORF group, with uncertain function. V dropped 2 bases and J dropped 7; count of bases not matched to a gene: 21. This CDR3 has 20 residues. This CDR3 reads CASSQPRPQGASVFSEKLFF. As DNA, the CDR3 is TGCGCCAGCAGTCAACCGAGGCCGCAGGGGGCTTCTGTTTTCAGTGAAAAACTGTTTTTT.

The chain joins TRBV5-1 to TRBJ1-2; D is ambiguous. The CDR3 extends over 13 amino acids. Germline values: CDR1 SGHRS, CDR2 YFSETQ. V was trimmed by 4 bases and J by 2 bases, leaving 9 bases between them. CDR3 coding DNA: TGCGCCAGCAGCGATGACAACAACTATGGCTACACCTTC. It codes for CASSDDNNYGYTF.

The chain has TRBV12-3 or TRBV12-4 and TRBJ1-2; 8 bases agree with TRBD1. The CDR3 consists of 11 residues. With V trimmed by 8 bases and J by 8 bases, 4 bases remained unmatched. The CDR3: CASGRGQGYTF. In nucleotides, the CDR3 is TGTGCCAGCGGCAGGGGGCAGGGCTACACCTTC.

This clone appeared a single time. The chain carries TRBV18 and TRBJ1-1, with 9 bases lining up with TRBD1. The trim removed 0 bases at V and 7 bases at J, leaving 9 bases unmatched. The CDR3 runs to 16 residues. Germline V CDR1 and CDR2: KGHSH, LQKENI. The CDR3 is CASSPPGAGTGFEAFF. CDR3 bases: TGTGCCAGCTCACCACCGGGGGCCGGGACAGGGTTTGAAGCTTTCTTT. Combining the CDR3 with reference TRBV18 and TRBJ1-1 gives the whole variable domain NAGVMQNPRHLVRRRGQEARLRCSPMKGHSHVYWYRQLPEEGLKFMVYLQKENIIDESGMPKERFSAEFPKEGPSILRIQQVVRGDSAAYFCASSPPGAGTGFEAFFGQGTRLTVV.

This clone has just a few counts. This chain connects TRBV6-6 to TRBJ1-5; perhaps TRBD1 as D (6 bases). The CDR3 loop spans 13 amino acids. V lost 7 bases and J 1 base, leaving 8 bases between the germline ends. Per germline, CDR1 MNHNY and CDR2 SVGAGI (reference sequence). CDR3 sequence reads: CASNGQSNQPQHF. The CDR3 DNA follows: TGTGCCAGCAACGGACAGAGCAATCAGCCCCAGCATTTT.

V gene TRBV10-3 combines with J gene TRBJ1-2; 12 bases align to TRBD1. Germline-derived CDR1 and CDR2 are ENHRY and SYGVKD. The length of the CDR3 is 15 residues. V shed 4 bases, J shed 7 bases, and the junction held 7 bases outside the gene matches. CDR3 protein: CAISGNSGQGAGYTF. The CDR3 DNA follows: TGTGCCATCAGTGGCAATTCGGGACAGGGGGCTGGCTACACCTTC.

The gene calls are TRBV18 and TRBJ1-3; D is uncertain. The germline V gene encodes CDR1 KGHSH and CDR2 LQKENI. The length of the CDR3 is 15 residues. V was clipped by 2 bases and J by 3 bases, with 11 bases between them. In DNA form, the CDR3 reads TGTGCCAGCTCACCAAGTTTGCTAGGTGGAAACACCATATATTTT. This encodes CASSPSLLGGNTIYF.